This section outlines one TCR beta chain sequence together with its context. The data were taken from a study of blood T cell repertoires in COVID-19. For the study at large: From T cells, B-cell-depleted T cells, or PBMCs came the material, which was cDNA or gDNA.

Clones were read by immunoSEQ multiplex PCR, and TCRdb kept only the in-frame ones, dropping some. The profile shows around 230,000 clones, about 80% of them singletons. Germline CDR1 is SGHTA and CDR2 is FQGTGA. V was clipped by 3 bases and J by 8 bases, with 8 bases between them. This CDR3 spans 12 amino acids. The study assigned cohorts using participant-reported clinical history. Sequencing input: PBMCs or T cells enriched from blood (not recorded which). V usage is TRBV7-3 and J usage is TRBJ2-1; no clear D. This TCR derives from a man between 40 and 49 years old who had recovered from COVID-19. The CDR3 coding sequence is TGTGCCAGCAGCTTTCGTGAGGATGAGCAGTTCTTC. Amino acids: CASSFREDEQFF.